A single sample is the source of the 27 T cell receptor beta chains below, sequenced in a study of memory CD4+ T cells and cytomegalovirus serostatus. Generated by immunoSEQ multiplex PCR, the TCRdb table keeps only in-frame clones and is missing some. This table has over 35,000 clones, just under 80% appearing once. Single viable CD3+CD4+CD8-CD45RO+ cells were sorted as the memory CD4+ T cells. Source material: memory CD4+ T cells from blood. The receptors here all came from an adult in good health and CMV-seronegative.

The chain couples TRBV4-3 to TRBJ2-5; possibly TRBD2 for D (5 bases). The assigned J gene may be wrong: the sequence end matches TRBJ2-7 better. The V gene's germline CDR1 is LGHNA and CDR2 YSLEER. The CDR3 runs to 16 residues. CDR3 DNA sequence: TGCGCCAGCAGCCAAGGGCTGAGGGAAAAGCGGTACGAGCAGTACTTC. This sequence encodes CASSQGLREKRYEQYF.

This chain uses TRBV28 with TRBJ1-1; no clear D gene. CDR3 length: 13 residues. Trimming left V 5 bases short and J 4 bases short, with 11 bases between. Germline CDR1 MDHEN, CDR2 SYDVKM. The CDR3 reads CASSPSWGTEAFF. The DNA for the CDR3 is TGTGCCAGCAGTCCCTCATGGGGCACTGAAGCTTTCTTT.

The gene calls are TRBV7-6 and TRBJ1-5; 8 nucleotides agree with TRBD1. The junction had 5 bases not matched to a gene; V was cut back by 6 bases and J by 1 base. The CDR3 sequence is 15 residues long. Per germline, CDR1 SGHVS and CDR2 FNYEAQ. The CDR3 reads CASSSTGGSNQPQHF. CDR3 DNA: TGTGCCAGCAGTTCTACAGGGGGAAGCAATCAGCCCCAGCATTTT.

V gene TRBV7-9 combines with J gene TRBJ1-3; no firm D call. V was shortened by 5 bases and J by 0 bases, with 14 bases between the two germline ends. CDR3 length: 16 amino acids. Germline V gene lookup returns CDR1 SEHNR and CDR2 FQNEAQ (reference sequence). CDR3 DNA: TGTGCCAGCAGCCCCCCCCGTACCGGCTCTGGAAACACCATATATTTT. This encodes CASSPPRTGSGNTIYF.

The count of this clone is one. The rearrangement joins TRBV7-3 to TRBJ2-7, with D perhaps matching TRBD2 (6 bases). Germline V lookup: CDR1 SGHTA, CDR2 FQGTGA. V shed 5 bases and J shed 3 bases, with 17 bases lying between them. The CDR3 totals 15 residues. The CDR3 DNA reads TGTGCCAGCAGCGCCGCAGGAGGGGCCCACTACGAGCAGTACTTC. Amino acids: CASSAAGGAHYEQYF.

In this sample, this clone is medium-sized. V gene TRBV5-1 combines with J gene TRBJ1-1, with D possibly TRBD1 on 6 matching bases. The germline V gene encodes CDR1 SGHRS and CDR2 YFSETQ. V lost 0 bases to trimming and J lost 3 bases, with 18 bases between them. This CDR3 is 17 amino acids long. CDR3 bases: TGCGCCAGCAGCTTGGCCGGTATTGGACAGATCTACACTGAAGCTTTCTTT. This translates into CASSLAGIGQIYTEAFF.

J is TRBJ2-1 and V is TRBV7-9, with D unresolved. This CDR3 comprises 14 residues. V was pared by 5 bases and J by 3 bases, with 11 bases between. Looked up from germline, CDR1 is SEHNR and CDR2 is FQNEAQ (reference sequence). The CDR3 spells CASSPPSFYNEQFF. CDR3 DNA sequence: TGTGCCAGCAGCCCCCCGTCTTTCTACAATGAGCAGTTCTTC.

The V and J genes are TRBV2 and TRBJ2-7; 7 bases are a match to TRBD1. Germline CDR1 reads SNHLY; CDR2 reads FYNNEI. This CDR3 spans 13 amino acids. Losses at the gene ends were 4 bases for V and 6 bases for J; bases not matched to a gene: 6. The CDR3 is CASSGTGNGEQYF. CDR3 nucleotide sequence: TGTGCCAGCAGTGGGACAGGTAACGGCGAGCAGTACTTC.

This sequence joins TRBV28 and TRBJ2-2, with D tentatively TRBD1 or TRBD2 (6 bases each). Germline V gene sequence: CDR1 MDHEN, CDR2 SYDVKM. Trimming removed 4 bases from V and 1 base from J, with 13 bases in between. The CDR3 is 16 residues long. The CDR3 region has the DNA TGTGCCAGCAGTTCCCCACAGGGAGGGAACACCGGGGAGCTGTTTTTT. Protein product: CASSSPQGGNTGELFF.

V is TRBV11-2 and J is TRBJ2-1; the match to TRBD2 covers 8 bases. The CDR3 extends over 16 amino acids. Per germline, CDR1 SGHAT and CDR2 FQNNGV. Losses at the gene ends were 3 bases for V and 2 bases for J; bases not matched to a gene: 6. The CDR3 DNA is TGTGCCAGCAGCTTCTCTGGCGGGGGGCCCTACAATGAGCAGTTCTTC. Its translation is CASSFSGGGPYNEQFF.

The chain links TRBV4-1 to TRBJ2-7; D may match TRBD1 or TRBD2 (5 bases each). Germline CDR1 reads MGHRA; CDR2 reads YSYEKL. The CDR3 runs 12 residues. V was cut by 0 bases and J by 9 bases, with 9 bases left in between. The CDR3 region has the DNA TGCGCCAGCAGCCAAGATCGGGGCGTGCAGTACTTC. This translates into CASSQDRGVQYF.

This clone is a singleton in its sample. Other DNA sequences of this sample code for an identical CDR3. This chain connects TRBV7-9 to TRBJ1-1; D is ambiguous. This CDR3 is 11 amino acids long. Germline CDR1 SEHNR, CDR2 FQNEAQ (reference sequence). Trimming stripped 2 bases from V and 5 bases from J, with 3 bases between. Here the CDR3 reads CASSLLTEAFF. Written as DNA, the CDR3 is TGTGCCAGCAGCTTATTGACTGAAGCTTTCTTT.

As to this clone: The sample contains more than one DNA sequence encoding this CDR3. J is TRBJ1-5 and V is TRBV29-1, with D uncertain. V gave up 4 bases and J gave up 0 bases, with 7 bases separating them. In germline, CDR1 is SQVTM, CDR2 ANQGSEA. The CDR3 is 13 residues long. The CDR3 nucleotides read TGCAGCGTTGCACTCGATAGCAATCAGCCCCAGCATTTT. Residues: CSVALDSNQPQHF.

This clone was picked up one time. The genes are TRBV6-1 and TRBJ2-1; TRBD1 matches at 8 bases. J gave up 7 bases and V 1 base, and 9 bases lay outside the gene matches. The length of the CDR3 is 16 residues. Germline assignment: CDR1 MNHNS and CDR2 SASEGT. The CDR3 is CASSEVVRTGLNEQFF. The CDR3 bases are TGTGCCAGCAGTGAAGTAGTTAGGACAGGGTTGAATGAGCAGTTCTTC.

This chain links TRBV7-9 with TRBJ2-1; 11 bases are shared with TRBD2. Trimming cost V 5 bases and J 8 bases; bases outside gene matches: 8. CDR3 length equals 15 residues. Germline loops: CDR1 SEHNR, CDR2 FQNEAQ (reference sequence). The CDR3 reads CASSLTSGVFDEQFF. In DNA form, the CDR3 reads TGTGCCAGCAGCCTGACTAGCGGGGTGTTCGATGAGCAGTTCTTC.

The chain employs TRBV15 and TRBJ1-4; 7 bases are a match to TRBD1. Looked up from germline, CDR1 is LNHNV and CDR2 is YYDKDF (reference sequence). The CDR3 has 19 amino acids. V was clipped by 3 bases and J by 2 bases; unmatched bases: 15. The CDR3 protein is CATSSVWALQGQTNEKLFF. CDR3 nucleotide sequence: TGTGCCACCAGCAGTGTATGGGCCCTCCAGGGACAGACTAATGAAAAACTGTTTTTT.

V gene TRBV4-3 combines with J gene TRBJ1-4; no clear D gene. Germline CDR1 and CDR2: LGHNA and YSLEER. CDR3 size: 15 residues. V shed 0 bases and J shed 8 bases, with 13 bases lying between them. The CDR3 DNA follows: TGCGCCAGCAGCCAAGATGCGGTGGGAGGGGAAAAACTGTTTTTT. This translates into CASSQDAVGGEKLFF.

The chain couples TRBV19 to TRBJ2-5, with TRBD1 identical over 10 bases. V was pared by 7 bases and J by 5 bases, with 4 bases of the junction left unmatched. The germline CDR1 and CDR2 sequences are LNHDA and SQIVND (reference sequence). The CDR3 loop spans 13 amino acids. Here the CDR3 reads CASKETGGETQYF. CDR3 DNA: TGTGCCAGTAAGGAGACAGGGGGCGAGACCCAGTACTTC.

The CDR3 loop is CASSLDPGTQETQYF. DNA for the CDR3: TGCGCCAGCAGCTTGGACCCCGGGACACAAGAGACCCAGTACTTC. The chain uses TRBV5-1 and TRBJ2-5; D possibly corresponds to TRBD1 (6 bases). V lost 0 bases and J lost 2, with 11 bases in between. Per the germline V gene, CDR1 is SGHRS and CDR2 is YFSETQ. The CDR3 runs to 15 residues.

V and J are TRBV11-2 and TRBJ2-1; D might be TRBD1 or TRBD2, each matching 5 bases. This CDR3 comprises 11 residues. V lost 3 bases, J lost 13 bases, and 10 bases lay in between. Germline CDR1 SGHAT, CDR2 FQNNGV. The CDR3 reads CASSFSGPQFF. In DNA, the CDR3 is TGTGCCAGCAGCTTCTCGGGACCTCAGTTCTTC.

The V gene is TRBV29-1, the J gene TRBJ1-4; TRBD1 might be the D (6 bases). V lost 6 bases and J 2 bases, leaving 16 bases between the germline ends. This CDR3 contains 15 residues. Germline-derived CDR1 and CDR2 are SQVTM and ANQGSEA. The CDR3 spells CSVLKGESTNEKLFF. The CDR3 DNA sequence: TGCAGCGTACTGAAGGGGGAATCCACTAATGAAAAACTGTTTTTT.

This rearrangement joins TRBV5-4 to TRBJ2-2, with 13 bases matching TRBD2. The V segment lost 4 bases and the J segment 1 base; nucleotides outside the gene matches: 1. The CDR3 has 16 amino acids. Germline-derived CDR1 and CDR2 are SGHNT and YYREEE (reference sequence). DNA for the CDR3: TGTGCCAGCAGCGGGACTAGCGGGGTGAACACCGGGGAGCTGTTTTTT. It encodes CASSGTSGVNTGELFF.

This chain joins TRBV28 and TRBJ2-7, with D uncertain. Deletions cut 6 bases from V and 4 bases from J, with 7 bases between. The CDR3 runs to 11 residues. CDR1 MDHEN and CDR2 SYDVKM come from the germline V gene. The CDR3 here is CASRSEYEQYF. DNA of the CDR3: TGTGCCAGCAGAAGCGAGTACGAGCAGTACTTC. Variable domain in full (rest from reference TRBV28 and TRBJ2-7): DVKVTQSSRYLVKRTGEKVFLECVQDMDHENMFWYRQDPGLGLRLIYFSYDVKMKEKGDIPEGYSVSREKKERFSLILESASTNQTSMYLCASRSEYEQYFGPGTRLTVT.

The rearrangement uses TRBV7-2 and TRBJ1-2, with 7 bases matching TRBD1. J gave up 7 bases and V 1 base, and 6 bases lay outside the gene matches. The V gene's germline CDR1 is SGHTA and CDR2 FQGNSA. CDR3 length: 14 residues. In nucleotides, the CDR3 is TGTGCCAGCAGCTTAGGACAGGGCGGGTTTGGCTACACCTTC. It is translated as CASSLGQGGFGYTF.

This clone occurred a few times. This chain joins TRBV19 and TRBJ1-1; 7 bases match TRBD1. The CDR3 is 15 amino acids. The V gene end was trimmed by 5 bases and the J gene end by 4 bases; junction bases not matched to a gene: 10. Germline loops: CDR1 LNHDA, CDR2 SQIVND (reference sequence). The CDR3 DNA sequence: TGTGCCAGTAGTGAGATCGACAGGGACCTCACTGAAGCTTTCTTT. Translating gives CASSEIDRDLTEAFF.

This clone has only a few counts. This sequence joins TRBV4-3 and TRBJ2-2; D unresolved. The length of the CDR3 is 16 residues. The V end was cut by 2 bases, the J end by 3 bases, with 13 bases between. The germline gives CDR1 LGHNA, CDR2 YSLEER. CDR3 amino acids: CASSQRSPPYTGELFF. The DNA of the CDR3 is TGCGCCAGCAGCCAACGTTCCCCCCCTTACACCGGGGAGCTGTTTTTT.

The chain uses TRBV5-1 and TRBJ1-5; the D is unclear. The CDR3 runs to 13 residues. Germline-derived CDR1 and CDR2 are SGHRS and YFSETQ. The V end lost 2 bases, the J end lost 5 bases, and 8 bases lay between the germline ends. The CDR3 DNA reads TGCGCCAGCAGCTTCGAGCCGTATCAGCCCCAGCATTTT. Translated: CASSFEPYQPQHF.